This T cell receptor beta chain was sequenced during a study of blood T cell repertoires in COVID-19. As for the study in general: Acute and convalescent COVID-19 samples came from the United States, Italy and Spain.

The table came from immunoSEQ multiplex PCR; TCRdb's copy has only in-frame clones and leaves some out. The sample lists about 200,000 clones, approximately 80% occurring once. The J segment lost 11 bases and the V segment lost 1 base, leaving 7 bases of the junction unmatched. Per germline, CDR1 LGHDT and CDR2 YNNKEL (reference sequence). The CDR3 is 14 residues long. The specimen sequenced was peripheral blood. This sequence joins TRBV3-1 (or the pseudogene TRBV3-2) and TRBJ1-1, with 10 nucleotides matching TRBD1. The TCR originated in a human donor with acute or convalescent COVID-19. The donor label of this sample is uncertain. The CDR3 sequence is CASSQAGQGTPAFF. Here the CDR3 DNA reads TGTGCCAGCAGCCAAGCGGGACAGGGGACCCCTGCTTTCTTT.